The sequence of this T cell receptor beta chain was determined in a study of blood T cell repertoires in COVID-19. The CDR3 totals 18 residues. The junction had 16 bases not matched to a gene; V was cut back by 2 bases and J by 7 bases. Germline CDR1 and CDR2: SGHVS and FNYEAQ. Methods used by the authors: Amplification with reference gene primers provided the estimates of nucleated cell counts. TCRdb's copy holds only in-frame clones and misses some; the assay was immunoSEQ multiplex PCR. V, J and clone size derive from that table, while D and trimming were established from the DNA sequence. The profile covers about 240,000 clones, with less than 90% appearing a single time and under 6.5% taken by the ten largest.

The sequencing input was peripheral blood. This clonotype originated in a man aged 55 to 69 with acute or convalescent COVID-19. This chain uses TRBV7-6 with TRBJ2-5; 10 bases map to TRBD2. The CDR3: CASSLSASGRISGGTQYF. CDR3 coding DNA: TGTGCCAGCAGCTTATCGGCTAGCGGGAGAATTTCAGGGGGGACCCAGTACTTC.